The 7 T cell receptor beta chains in this list originate from one sample, sequenced in a study of shared clonotypes between healthy human individuals. TCRdb's table, derived via immunoSEQ multiplex PCR, lists solely in-frame clones and lacks some. The repertoire holds about 2 million clones, with around 96% as singletons. Naive-designated CD8 cells lacked CD45RO, were positively enriched for CCR7, and omitted terminally differentiated effector memory CD45RA+ cells. Sequences were obtained from naive CD8+ T cells sorted from blood. The receptor source for this set is a man aged 18 to 30 in good health.

The gene calls are TRBV19 and TRBJ1-1, with D perhaps TRBD1 (5 bases). Per the germline V gene, CDR1 is LNHDA and CDR2 is SQIVND (reference sequence). Trimming pared 5 bases from V and 4 bases from J, leaving 17 bases between. CDR3 size: 15 residues. DNA of the CDR3: TGTGCCAGTAGTGATAGGCAGGGTGGGGGCACTGAAGCTTTCTTT. This sequence encodes CASSDRQGGGTEAFF.

The chain recombines TRBV19 with TRBJ1-2, with TRBD1 as a possible D gene (6 bases). The germline V gene encodes CDR1 LNHDA and CDR2 SQIVND (reference sequence). The CDR3 is made up of 13 amino acids. The V gene lost 6 bases and the J gene lost 8 bases, with 16 bases spanning the gap. As DNA, the CDR3 is TGTGCCAGTAGCCTCCTCAGGGGAAGCGGCTACACCTTC. Its translation is CASSLLRGSGYTF.

This clone showed up just a few times. This rearrangement joins TRBV27 to TRBJ2-3, with a possible D match to TRBD1 (5 bases). Trimming stripped 10 bases from V and 2 bases from J, with 16 bases between. The CDR3 has 14 amino acids. Germline V gene lookup returns CDR1 MNHEY and CDR2 SMNVEV (reference sequence). The CDR3 is CATQTDSFTDTQYF. The CDR3 coding sequence is TGTGCCACTCAGACAGATTCTTTCACAGATACGCAGTATTTT.

This sequence joins TRBV6-9 and TRBJ2-5; D ambiguous. CDR1 is MNHGY and CDR2 is SVAAGI in the germline V gene. Trimming left V 10 bases short and J 5 bases short, with 11 bases between. CDR3 length: 11 residues. CDR3 in DNA: TGTGCCAATCTCCGCCTGGAGACCCAGTACTTC. It encodes CANLRLETQYF.

The chain has TRBV4-1 and TRBJ2-3; TRBD2 matches 8 bases. Germline V gives CDR1 MGHRA, CDR2 YSYEKL. This CDR3 contains 14 residues. J lost 4 bases, V lost 4 bases, and 4 bases had no gene match. CDR3 protein: CASSLGLASDTQYF. CDR3 DNA sequence: TGCGCCAGCAGCCTAGGACTAGCATCAGATACGCAGTATTTT.

V and J are TRBV7-2 and TRBJ2-3, with TRBD2 matching 10 bases. The germline CDR1 and CDR2 sequences are SGHTA and FQGNSA. The CDR3 is 19 amino acids. V dropped 3 bases and J dropped 2; count of bases not matched to a gene: 14. For the CDR3, the DNA is TGTGCCAGCAGCTTGGTTCCTAGCGGGGGAGCCGGGACCACAGATACGCAGTATTTT. Its translation: CASSLVPSGGAGTTDTQYF.

The chain links TRBV4-1 to TRBJ2-1; D not resolved. The CDR3 spans 16 residues. Trimming took off 1 base at V and 8 bases at J, with 18 bases between the two ends. Per the germline V gene, CDR1 is MGHRA and CDR2 is YSYEKL. CDR3 in amino acids: CASSQAAWLVVDEQFF. The DNA of the CDR3 is TGCGCCAGCAGCCAAGCGGCATGGCTAGTGGTCGATGAGCAGTTCTTC.